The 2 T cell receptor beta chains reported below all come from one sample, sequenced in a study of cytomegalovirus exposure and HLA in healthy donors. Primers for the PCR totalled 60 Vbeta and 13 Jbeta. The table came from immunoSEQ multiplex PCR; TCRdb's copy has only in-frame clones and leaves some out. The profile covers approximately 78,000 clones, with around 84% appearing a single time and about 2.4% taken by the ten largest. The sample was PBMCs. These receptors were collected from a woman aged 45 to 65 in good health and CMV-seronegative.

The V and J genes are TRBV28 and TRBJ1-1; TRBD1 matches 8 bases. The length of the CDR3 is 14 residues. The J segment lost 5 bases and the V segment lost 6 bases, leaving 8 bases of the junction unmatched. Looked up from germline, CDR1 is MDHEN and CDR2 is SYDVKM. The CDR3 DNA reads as TGTGCCAGCAGCGAGGACAGGGTTAATACTGAAGCTTTCTTT. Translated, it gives CASSEDRVNTEAFF.

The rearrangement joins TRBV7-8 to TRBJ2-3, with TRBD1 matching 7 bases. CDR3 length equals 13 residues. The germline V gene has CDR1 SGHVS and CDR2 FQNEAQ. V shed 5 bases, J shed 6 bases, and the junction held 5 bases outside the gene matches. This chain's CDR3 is CASSQGVADTQYF. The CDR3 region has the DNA TGTGCCAGCAGCCAGGGGGTTGCCGATACGCAGTATTTT.